This is a list of T cell receptor beta chains from one sample in a study of blood T cell repertoires in COVID-19. Sequencing was performed with immunoSEQ multiplex PCR; in TCRdb, only in-frame clones are kept and a portion is missing. Seen here are approximately 250,000 clones, over 70% observed once, and the top ten hold 10%. Sequenced material: peripheral blood. These receptors all stem from a woman between 70 and 85 years old with COVID-19, enrolled during active disease. Both conserved end residues are part of each CDR3. The D gene is left open where the match is weak. Only some rows state a clone size, as once, few, many or a class for expanded clones.

>.|TRBV27|TRBJ1-1|TRBD1
TGTGCCAGCAGTTCGGGGGGGGGACAGTTGAACACTGAAGCTTTCTTT
CASSSGGGQLNTEAFF
>.|TRBV2|TRBJ1-2|TRBD1
TGTGCCAGCAGTGAATTTGCCCACGGGACAGTAAAAGGCTACACCTTC
CASSEFAHGTVKGYTF
>.|TRBV6-5|TRBJ2-3|.
TGTGCCAGCAGTTACTCGAAAATCGGGGAAAAGCAGTATTTT
CASSYSKIGEKQYF
>.|TRBV30|TRBJ1-3|.
TGTGCCTGGAGCTTAGACGGGTACTCTGGAAACACCATATATTTT
CAWSLDGYSGNTIYF
>few|TRBV5-1|TRBJ2-1|.
TGCGCCAGCAGCTTGTCGGGGAATGAGCAGTTCTTC
CASSLSGNEQFF
>.|TRBV6-5|TRBJ2-7|TRBD1
TGTGCCAGCAGGGGGACAGGGTTAACCTACGAGCAGTACTTC
CASRGTGLTYEQYF
>once|TRBV19|TRBJ1-5|.
TGTGCCAGTAGTGCGGGGAGTCACAAGCCCCAGCATTTT
CASSAGSHKPQHF
>few|TRBV6-6|TRBJ1-5|TRBD1
TGTGCCAGCACACGACAGGGTAACCAGCCCCAGCATTTT
CASTRQGNQPQHF
>.|TRBV11-3|TRBJ2-6|.
TGTGCCAGCAGCCCTGACGGGAGGGCCAACGTCCTGACTTTC
CASSPDGRANVLTF
>.|TRBV5-5|TRBJ2-2|.
TGTGCCAGCAATAACTGGAACACCGGGGAGCTGTTTTTT
CASNNWNTGELFF
>.|TRBV30|TRBJ2-1|.
TGTGCCTGGGCGGGACTTTCCTACAATGAGCAGTTCTTC
CAWAGLSYNEQFF
>.|TRBV7-9|TRBJ1-1|TRBD1
TGTGCCAGCAGCTCCCGGGACAGTGGATCGCACACTGAAGCTTTCTTT
CASSSRDSGSHTEAFF
>.|TRBV30|TRBJ1-1|.
TGTGCCTGGAGTGACAGGGTGAACACTGAAGCTTTCTTT
CAWSDRVNTEAFF
>.|TRBV9|TRBJ1-6|TRBD1
TGTGCCAGCAGCTCGACAGGGATACCAGCATCACCCCTCCACTTT
CASSSTGIPASPLHF
>once|TRBV6-2/TRBV6-3|TRBJ1-2|.
TGTGCCAGCAGCCTGGGAGCTCGGGGCTACACCTTC
CASSLGARGYTF